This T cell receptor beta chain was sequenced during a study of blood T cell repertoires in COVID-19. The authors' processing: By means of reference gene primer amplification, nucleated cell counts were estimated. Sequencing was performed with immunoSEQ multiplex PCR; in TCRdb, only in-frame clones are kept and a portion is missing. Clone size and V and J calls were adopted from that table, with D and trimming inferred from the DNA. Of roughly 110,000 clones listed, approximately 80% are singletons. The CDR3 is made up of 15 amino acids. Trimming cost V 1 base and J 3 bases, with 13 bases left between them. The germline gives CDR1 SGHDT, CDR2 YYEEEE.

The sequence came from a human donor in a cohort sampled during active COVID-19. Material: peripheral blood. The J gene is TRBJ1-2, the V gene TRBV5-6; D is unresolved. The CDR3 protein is CASSLYATEYYGYTF. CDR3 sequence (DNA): TGTGCCAGCAGCTTGTATGCCACAGAGTACTATGGCTACACCTTC.